This entry lists 14 T cell receptor beta chains sequenced from one sample in a study of OX40 agonist ivuxolimab in advanced cancers. Measured with immunoSEQ multiplex PCR; TCRdb has only the in-frame clones, and not every one. The sample has 50,000 to 65,000 clones, about 88% seen once; the top ten hold roughly 0.5%. The sequences come from CD4+ or CD8+ T cells sorted from blood, collected in a trial of the OX40 agonist ivuxolimab. These receptors all stem from an adult with an advanced solid tumor such as melanoma, head and neck, liver or kidney cancer.

This clone showed up just a few times. The V gene is TRBV7-2, the J gene TRBJ1-1, with D hard to call. From germline, CDR1 is SGHTA and CDR2 FQGNSA. V was cut by 5 bases and J by 0 bases, with 10 bases left in between. CDR3 length equals 14 residues. The CDR3 region is CASSPQTVNTEAFF. The CDR3 DNA reads as TGTGCCAGCAGCCCCCAGACGGTGAACACTGAAGCTTTCTTT.

This clone was seen just once. CDR3 loop: CARSLGGPYEQYF. In DNA, the CDR3 is TGTGCCAGAAGCTTGGGGGGGCCCTACGAGCAGTACTTC. The chain joins TRBV5-3 to TRBJ2-7; D is possibly TRBD1 (6 bases). TRBV5-3 qualifies as an ORF whose function is uncertain. The germline V and J ends were trimmed by 0 bases and 2 bases, with 6 bases remaining between them. The CDR3 has 13 amino acids.

The genes are TRBV27 and TRBJ2-2; tentatively, D is TRBD1 or TRBD2 (5 bases each). There are 16 residues in the CDR3. The V end was cut by 6 bases, the J end by 0 bases, with 14 bases between. Germline V gives CDR1 MNHEY, CDR2 SMNVEV (reference sequence). The CDR3 DNA follows: TGTGCCAGCAGGAAGGGGTGGGGGTCGAACACCGGGGAGCTGTTTTTT. It encodes CASRKGWGSNTGELFF.

The rearrangement uses TRBV7-8 and TRBJ2-5; 10 bases fit TRBD2. Germline V CDR1 and CDR2: SGHVS, FQNEAQ. The CDR3 covers 16 residues. The trim removed 0 bases at V and 6 bases at J, leaving 7 bases unmatched. Here the CDR3 DNA reads TGTGCCAGCAGCTTAGCAGCTAGCGGGAGTTCGAAGACCCAGTACTTC. It codes for CASSLAASGSSKTQYF. Complete variable domain (other parts from reference TRBV7-8 and TRBJ2-5): GAGVSQSPRYKVAKRGQDVALRCDPISGHVSLFWYQQALGQGPEFLTYFQNEAQLDKSGLPSDRFFAERPEGSVSTLKIQRTQQEDSAVYLCASSLAASGSSKTQYFGPGTRLLVL.

The chain is built from TRBV28 and TRBJ2-4; D not certain. Germline values: CDR1 MDHEN, CDR2 SYDVKM. V was shortened by 2 bases and J by 4 bases, with 9 bases between the two germline ends. CDR3 size: 14 residues. The CDR3 sequence is CASSLVGPKNIQYF. DNA of the CDR3: TGTGCCAGCAGTTTAGTCGGACCGAAAAACATTCAGTACTTC.

The V call is TRBV10-3, the J call TRBJ2-1; TRBD2 matches 8 bases. Per the germline V gene, CDR1 is ENHRY and CDR2 is SYGVKD. V lost 3 bases, J lost 3 bases, and 7 bases stayed unmatched. CDR3 length: 16 amino acids. The CDR3 region has the DNA TGTGCCATCAGTGATGGGCCCGGGACTAGCTACAATGAGCAGTTCTTC. Translation: CAISDGPGTSYNEQFF.

This clone came up once. The chain uses TRBV4-3 and TRBJ1-1, with no clear D. The CDR3 sequence is 13 residues long. Trimming pared 2 bases from V and 2 bases from J, leaving 6 bases between. Germline V lookup: CDR1 LGHNA, CDR2 YSLEER. CDR3 residues: CASSQFDNTEAFF. The CDR3 DNA follows: TGCGCCAGCAGCCAATTCGACAACACTGAAGCTTTCTTT.

The chain carries TRBV4-3 and TRBJ2-2; 7 positions agree with TRBD2. The CDR3 contains 16 residues. J gave up 4 bases and V 0 bases, and 5 bases lay outside the gene matches. The germline V gene has CDR1 LGHNA and CDR2 YSLEER. This CDR3 is CASSQEPAGLTGELFF. The CDR3 nucleotides read TGCGCCAGCAGCCAAGAACCAGCGGGGCTCACCGGGGAGCTGTTTTTT.

This rearrangement joins TRBV14 to TRBJ2-7; either TRBD1 or TRBD2 may supply D (5 bases each). The CDR3 runs to 13 residues. V dropped 4 bases and J dropped 5 bases, with 12 bases sitting between them. Germline V gene data show CDR1 as SGHDN and CDR2 as FVKESK. CDR3 nucleotides: TGTGCCAGCAGCCGAGGGGACCCCAACGAGCAGTACTTC. Amino acid sequence: CASSRGDPNEQYF.

Points on this clone: The sample contains more than one DNA sequence encoding this CDR3. CDR3 bases: TGTGCCAGCAGCTTGGACAGAGGCACAGATACGCAGTATTTT. Residues: CASSLDRGTDTQYF. The chain combines TRBV11-2 with TRBJ2-3; a possible D gene is TRBD1 (6 bases). The germline V gene has CDR1 SGHAT and CDR2 FQNNGV. CDR3 length: 14 amino acids. The V gene lost 3 bases and the J gene lost 1 base, with 8 bases spanning the gap.

The chain couples TRBV27 to TRBJ1-1; maybe TRBD1 (6 bases). The CDR3 sequence is 13 residues long. The germline V and J ends were trimmed by 3 bases and 4 bases, with 9 bases remaining between them. In germline, CDR1 is MNHEY, CDR2 SMNVEV (reference sequence). The CDR3 reads CASSFKGGTEAFF. CDR3 coding DNA: TGTGCCAGCAGTTTCAAGGGGGGCACTGAAGCTTTCTTT.

The chain uses TRBV5-5 and TRBJ1-2; no clear D gene. The ends were cut back, 5 bases at V and 5 bases at J, with 13 bases in the middle. The CDR3 is 13 amino acids. Germline V CDR1 and CDR2: SGHKS, YYEKEE (reference sequence). The CDR3 bases are TGTGCCAGCAGAGCCCTCCTGACGTATGGCTACACCTTC. This encodes CASRALLTYGYTF. The whole variable domain, filled in from reference TRBV5-5 and TRBJ1-2, reads DAGVTQSPTHLIKTRGQQVTLRCSPISGHKSVSWYQQVLGQGPQFIFQYYEKEERGRGNFPDRFSARQFPNYSSELNVNALLLGDSALYLCASRALLTYGYTFGSGTRLTVV.

The J gene is TRBJ2-3, the V gene TRBV29-1, with D unresolved. The CDR3 is 11 amino acids. The germline V and J ends were trimmed by 5 bases and 6 bases, with 9 bases remaining between them. Germline CDR1 is SQVTM and CDR2 is ANQGSEA. DNA of the CDR3: TGCAGCGTTTCCTTGACGGATACGCAGTATTTT. It encodes CSVSLTDTQYF.

The chain joins TRBV4-1 to TRBJ2-5; D could derive from TRBD1 or TRBD2 (5 bases each). The V end lost 0 bases, the J end lost 7 bases, and 12 bases lay between the germline ends. This CDR3 region has 14 residues. Germline assignment: CDR1 MGHRA and CDR2 YSYEKL. The CDR3 bases are TGCGCCAGCAGCCAAGACGAGGGGACGAGGACCCAGTACTTC. This gives the protein CASSQDEGTRTQYF.